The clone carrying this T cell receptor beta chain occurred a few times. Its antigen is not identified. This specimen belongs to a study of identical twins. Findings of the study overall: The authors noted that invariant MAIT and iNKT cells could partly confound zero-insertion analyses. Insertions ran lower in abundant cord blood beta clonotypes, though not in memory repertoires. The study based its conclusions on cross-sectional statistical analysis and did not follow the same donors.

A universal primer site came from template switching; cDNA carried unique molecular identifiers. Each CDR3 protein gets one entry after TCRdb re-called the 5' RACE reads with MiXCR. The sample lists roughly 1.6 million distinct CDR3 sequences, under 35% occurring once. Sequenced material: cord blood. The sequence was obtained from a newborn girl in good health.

The CDR3 reads CSARPTGANTEAFF. Written as DNA, the CDR3 is TGCAGTGCTAGACCGACAGGGGCGAACACTGAAGCTTTCTTT. J is TRBJ1-1 and V is TRBV20-1; TRBD1 matches at 8 bases. This CDR3 has 14 residues. The ends lost 2 bases at V and 1 base at J; junction bases unmatched: 3. Germline-derived CDR1 and CDR2 are DFQATT and SNEGSKA (reference sequence).